Listed below are T cell receptor beta chains from one sample, sequenced in a study of shared clonotypes between healthy human individuals. Produced via immunoSEQ multiplex PCR; TCRdb's table is partial and in-frame only. Of more than 400,000 clones in the sample, roughly 95% are singletons; the top ten hold about 0.067%. Sequenced material: naive CD4+ T cells sorted from blood. The receptors come from a woman aged 25 to 39 in good health. Each CDR3 is given with its conserved first and last residue. Each record gives: V gene, J gene, D gene, clone size, CDR3 length, CDR3 protein, CDR3 DNA. A D gene is named only where the DNA matches it firmly. Clone size is shown for a subset of rows, as once, few, many or a class of expanded clone.

V: TRBV7-9; J: TRBJ2-1; D: TRBD2; size: -; length: 15; CDR3: CASKRDYLFYNEQFF; DNA: TGTGCCAGCAAGAGGGACTACCTATTTTACAATGAGCAGTTCTTC
V: TRBV28; J: TRBJ2-5; D: TRBD2; size: -; length: 14; CDR3: CASSWGLAQETQYF; DNA: TGTGCCAGCAGTTGGGGACTAGCTCAAGAGACCCAGTACTTC
V: TRBV7-2; J: TRBJ1-1; D: -; size: -; length: 14; CDR3: CASSLGPSNTEAFF; DNA: TGTGCCAGCAGCTTAGGACCGTCCAACACTGAAGCTTTCTTT
V: TRBV2; J: TRBJ2-2; D: -; size: -; length: 13; CDR3: CASSATGTGELFF; DNA: TGTGCCAGCAGTGCTACAGGGACCGGGGAGCTGTTTTTT
V: TRBV27; J: TRBJ1-2; D: -; size: -; length: 14; CDR3: CASRPLGRGYGYTF; DNA: TGTGCCAGCAGACCCCTCGGGCGGGGTTATGGCTACACCTTC
V: TRBV18; J: TRBJ2-7; D: TRBD1; size: -; length: 14; CDR3: CASSPAVRGYEQYF; DNA: TGTGCCAGCTCACCGGCAGTCAGGGGGTACGAGCAGTACTTC
V: TRBV7-2; J: TRBJ2-5; D: -; size: -; length: 14; CDR3: CASSLIADQETQYF; DNA: TGTGCCAGCAGCTTAATAGCGGACCAAGAGACCCAGTACTTC
V: TRBV5-1; J: TRBJ2-1; D: TRBD1; size: -; length: 14; CDR3: CASSVGQGYNEQFF; DNA: TGCGCCAGCAGCGTGGGACAGGGGTACAATGAGCAGTTCTTC
V: TRBV27; J: TRBJ1-6; D: -; size: -; length: 15; CDR3: CASSPGQSNNSPLHF; DNA: TGTGCCAGCAGTCCAGGACAGAGTAATAATTCACCCCTCCACTTT
V: TRBV11-3; J: TRBJ2-1; D: -; size: -; length: 16; CDR3: CASSLVVRSSYNEQFF; DNA: TGTGCCAGCAGCTTAGTGGTGCGGAGCTCCTACAATGAGCAGTTCTTC
V: TRBV4-1; J: TRBJ2-7; D: TRBD2; size: few; length: 15; CDR3: CASSQSGKGRFEQYF; DNA: TGCGCCAGCAGCCAAAGCGGGAAAGGTCGATTCGAGCAGTACTTC
V: TRBV30; J: TRBJ2-7; D: TRBD2; size: -; length: 15; CDR3: CAWSANNGGTYEQYF; DNA: TGTGCCTGGAGTGCAAATAACGGGGGGACTTACGAGCAGTACTTC
V: TRBV7-8; J: TRBJ2-7; D: -; size: -; length: 14; CDR3: CASSWKLGPYEQYF; DNA: TGTGCCAGCAGCTGGAAACTTGGGCCCTACGAGCAGTACTTC
V: TRBV28; J: TRBJ2-7; D: TRBD2; size: -; length: 14; CDR3: CASRRVAGAYEQYF; DNA: TGTGCCAGCAGGAGAGTAGCGGGAGCCTACGAGCAGTACTTC
V: TRBV28; J: TRBJ1-4; D: -; size: -; length: 18; CDR3: CASSFSRQSQATNEKLFF; DNA: TGTGCCAGCAGTTTTTCACGACAGTCCCAGGCAACTAATGAAAAACTGTTTTTT
V: TRBV5-1; J: TRBJ2-7; D: -; size: -; length: 15; CDR3: CASSQQGSPSYEQYF; DNA: TGCGCCAGCAGCCAACAGGGCTCGCCCTCCTACGAGCAGTACTTC
V: TRBV10-1; J: TRBJ2-4; D: TRBD1; size: -; length: 11; CDR3: CASSRKYRGDF; DNA: TGCGCCAGCAGTAGAAAATACAGGGGGGACTTC
V: TRBV6-4; J: TRBJ2-3; D: TRBD2; size: once; length: 14; CDR3: CASSESSGADTQYF; DNA: TGTGCCAGCAGTGAGTCTAGCGGGGCAGATACGCAGTATTTT
V: TRBV19; J: TRBJ2-2; D: -; size: -; length: 14; CDR3: CASSIVKLTGELFF; DNA: TGTGCCAGTAGTATAGTAAAGCTCACCGGGGAGCTGTTTTTT
V: TRBV18; J: TRBJ2-6; D: -; size: -; length: 14; CDR3: CASSRGSGANVLTF; DNA: TGTGCCAGCTCACGGGGGTCTGGGGCCAACGTCCTGACTTTC
V: TRBV11-3; J: TRBJ2-1; D: TRBD2; size: -; length: 16; CDR3: CASSLVSSGRANEQFF; DNA: TGTGCCAGCAGCTTAGTGTCTAGCGGGAGGGCCAATGAGCAGTTCTTC
V: TRBV18; J: TRBJ1-2; D: -; size: -; length: 14; CDR3: CASSPEWRAYGYTF; DNA: TGTGCCAGCTCACCGGAGTGGAGGGCCTATGGCTACACCTTC
V: TRBV11-2; J: TRBJ2-7; D: TRBD2; size: -; length: 16; CDR3: CASRDNPGLGSYEQYF; DNA: TGTGCCAGCAGGGACAATCCGGGACTAGGATCCTACGAGCAGTACTTC
V: TRBV6-4; J: TRBJ2-1; D: -; size: -; length: 15; CDR3: CASSDSGQSYNEQFF; DNA: TGTGCCAGCAGTGACTCAGGACAGAGCTACAATGAGCAGTTCTTC
V: TRBV29-1; J: TRBJ2-7; D: TRBD2; size: -; length: 15; CDR3: CSVGPGTSGSYEQYF; DNA: TGCAGCGTTGGGCCGGGGACTAGCGGGAGCTACGAGCAGTACTTC
V: TRBV9; J: TRBJ2-1; D: -; size: once; length: 15; CDR3: CASSPIIGSYNEQFF; DNA: TGTGCCAGCAGCCCCATCATTGGCTCCTACAATGAGCAGTTCTTC
V: TRBV25-1; J: TRBJ2-1; D: -; size: -; length: 15; CDR3: CASSESLPGQTEQFF; DNA: TGTGCCAGCAGTGAATCCCTTCCAGGGCAAACTGAGCAGTTCTTC
V: TRBV19; J: TRBJ2-6; D: -; size: -; length: 15; CDR3: CASTPGSSGANVLTF; DNA: TGTGCCAGTACCCCAGGGAGCTCTGGGGCCAACGTCCTGACTTTC